This TCR beta chain originates from a study of cytomegalovirus exposure and HLA in healthy donors. This clone came up a few times. Its cognate antigen is unknown. Findings of the study overall: In a later analysis, common viral pathogens appeared linked to several of the most significant clusters.

The PCR ran on 60 Vbeta and 13 Jbeta primers. Measured with immunoSEQ multiplex PCR; TCRdb has only the in-frame clones, and not every one. The data contain more than 200,000 clones, 65% to 80% of them singletons. The clonotype was recovered from a man in his forties in good health and CMV-seronegative. Sequenced sample: PBMCs.

The DNA of the CDR3 is TGCGCCAGCAGCTTCGGACAGGGACAAGCTTTCTTT. Its protein is CASSFGQGQAFF. This chain joins TRBV5-1 and TRBJ1-1, with TRBD1 matching over 8 bases. The CDR3 length is 12 residues. The J segment lost 9 bases and the V segment lost 2 bases, leaving 3 bases of the junction unmatched. CDR1 and CDR2 from the germline V gene are SGHRS and YFSETQ.